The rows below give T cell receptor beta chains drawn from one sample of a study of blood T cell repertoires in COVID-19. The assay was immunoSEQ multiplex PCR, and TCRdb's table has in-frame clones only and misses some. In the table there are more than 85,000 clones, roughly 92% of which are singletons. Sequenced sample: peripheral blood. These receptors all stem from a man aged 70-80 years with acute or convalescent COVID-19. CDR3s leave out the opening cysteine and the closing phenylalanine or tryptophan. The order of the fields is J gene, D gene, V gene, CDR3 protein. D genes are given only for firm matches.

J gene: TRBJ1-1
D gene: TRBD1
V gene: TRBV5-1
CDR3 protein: ASSRDRGPKGTEAF

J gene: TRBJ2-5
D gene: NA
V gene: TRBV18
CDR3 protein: ASSPLDQGYRETQY

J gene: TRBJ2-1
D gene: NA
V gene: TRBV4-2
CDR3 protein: ASSQGGAWNEQF

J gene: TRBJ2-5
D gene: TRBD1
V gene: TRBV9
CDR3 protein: ASSRTGGRVDQETQY

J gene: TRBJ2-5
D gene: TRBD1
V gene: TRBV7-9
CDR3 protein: ASSQTGQLETQY

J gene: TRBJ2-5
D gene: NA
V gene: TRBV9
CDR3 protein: ASSGSLQETQY

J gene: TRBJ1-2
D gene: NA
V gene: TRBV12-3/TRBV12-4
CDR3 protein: ASSLRGSYGYT

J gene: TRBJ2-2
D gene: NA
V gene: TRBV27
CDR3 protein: ASSLGTGTGELF

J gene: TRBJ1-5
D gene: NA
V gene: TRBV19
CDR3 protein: ASSRVGESNQPQH

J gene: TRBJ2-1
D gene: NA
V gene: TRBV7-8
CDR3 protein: ASSLAPVDSSYNEQF

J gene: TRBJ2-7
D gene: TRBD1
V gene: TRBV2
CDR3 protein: ASETGEVYEQY

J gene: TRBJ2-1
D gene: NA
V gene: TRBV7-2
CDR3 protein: ASSLALGLDNEQF

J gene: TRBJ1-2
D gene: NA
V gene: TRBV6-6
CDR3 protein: ASSLEGTPSYGYT

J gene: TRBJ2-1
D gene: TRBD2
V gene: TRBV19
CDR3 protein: ASSSRGSGAFRANEQF

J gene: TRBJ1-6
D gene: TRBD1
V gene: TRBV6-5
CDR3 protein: ASSLDRKGSPLH

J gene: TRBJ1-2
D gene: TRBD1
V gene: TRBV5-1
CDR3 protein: ASSLGGTGSYGYT

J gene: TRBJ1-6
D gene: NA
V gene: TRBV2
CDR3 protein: ASSEWAVNSPLH

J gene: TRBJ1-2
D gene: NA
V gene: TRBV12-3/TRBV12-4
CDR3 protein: ASSFPGTYGYT

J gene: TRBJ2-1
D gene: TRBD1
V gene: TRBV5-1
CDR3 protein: ASSLIPGRGFNEQF

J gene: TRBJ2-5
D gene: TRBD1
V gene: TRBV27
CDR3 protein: ASSSPGQGRETQY

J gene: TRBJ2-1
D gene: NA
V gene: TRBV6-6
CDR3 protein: ASSLAEGAYNEQF

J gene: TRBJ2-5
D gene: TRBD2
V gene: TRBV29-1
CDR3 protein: SVTKGTSDLQETQY

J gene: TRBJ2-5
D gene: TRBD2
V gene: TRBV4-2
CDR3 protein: ASSQERLAGNQETQY

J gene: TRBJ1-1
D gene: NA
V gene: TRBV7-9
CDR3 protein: ASSFDSPNTEAF

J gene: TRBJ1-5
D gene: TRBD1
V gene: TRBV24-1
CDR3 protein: ATSDSSTGGHQPQH

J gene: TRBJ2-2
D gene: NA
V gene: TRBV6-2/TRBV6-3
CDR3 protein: ASSYLWQYTGELF

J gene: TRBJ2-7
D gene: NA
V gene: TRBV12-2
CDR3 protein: ASRHQRTEFYEQY

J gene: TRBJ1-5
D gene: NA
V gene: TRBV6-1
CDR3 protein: ASSEVTASNQPQH

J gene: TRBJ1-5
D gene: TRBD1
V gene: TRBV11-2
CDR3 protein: ASSPGGGQPQH

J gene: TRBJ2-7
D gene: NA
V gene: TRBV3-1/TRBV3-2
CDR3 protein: ASSQDLEYEQY

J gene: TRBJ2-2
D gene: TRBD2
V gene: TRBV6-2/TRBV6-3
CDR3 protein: ASSYPSGGAPGELF

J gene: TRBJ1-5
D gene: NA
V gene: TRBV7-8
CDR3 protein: ASSFSGGNNQPQH

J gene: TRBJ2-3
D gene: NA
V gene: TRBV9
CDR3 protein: ASSLSGSTDTQY

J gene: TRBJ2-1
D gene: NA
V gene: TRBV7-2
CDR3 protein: ASSPPTRKRNNEQF

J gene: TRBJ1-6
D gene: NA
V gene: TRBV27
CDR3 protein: ASSLFVGNSPLH

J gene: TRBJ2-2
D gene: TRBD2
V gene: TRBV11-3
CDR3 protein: ATKNRDYNTGELF

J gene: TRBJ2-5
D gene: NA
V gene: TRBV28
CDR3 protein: ASSFGASRETQY

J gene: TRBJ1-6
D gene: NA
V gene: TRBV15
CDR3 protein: ATSREITGNGSPLH

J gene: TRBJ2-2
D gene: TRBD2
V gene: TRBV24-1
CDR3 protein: ATSDASGGYTGELF

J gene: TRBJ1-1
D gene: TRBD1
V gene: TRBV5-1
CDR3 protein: ASSLAAQGGSEAF

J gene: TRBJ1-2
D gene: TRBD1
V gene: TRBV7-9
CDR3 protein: ASSPRTGVGYGYT

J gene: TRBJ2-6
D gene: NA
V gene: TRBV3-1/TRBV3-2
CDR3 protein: ASNSAGANVLT

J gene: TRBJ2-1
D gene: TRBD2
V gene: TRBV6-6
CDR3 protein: ASSPREGNNEQF

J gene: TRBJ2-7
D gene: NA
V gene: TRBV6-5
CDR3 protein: ASSYTDSLPYEQY

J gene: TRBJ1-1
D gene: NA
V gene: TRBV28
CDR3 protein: ASSSPLQGDTEAF

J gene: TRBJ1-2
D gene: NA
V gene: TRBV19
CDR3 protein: ASRGVGERGQYGYT

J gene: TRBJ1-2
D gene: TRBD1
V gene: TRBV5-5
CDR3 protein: ASSSRQGAHPNYGYT

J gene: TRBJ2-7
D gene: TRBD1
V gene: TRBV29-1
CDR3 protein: SVEAGTGMNEQY

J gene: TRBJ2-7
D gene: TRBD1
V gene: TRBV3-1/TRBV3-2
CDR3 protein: ASRGQGDYEQY

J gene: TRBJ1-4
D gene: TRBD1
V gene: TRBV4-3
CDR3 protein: ASSQEIAGQGSANEKLF

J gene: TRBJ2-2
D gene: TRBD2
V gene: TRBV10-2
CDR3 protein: ASSEWWEGNTGELF

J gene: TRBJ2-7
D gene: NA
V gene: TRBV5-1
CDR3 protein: ASSYQDGEPYEQY

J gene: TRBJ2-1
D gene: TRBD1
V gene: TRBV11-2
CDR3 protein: ASSQGQGYHEQF

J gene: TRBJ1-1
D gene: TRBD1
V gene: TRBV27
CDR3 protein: ASSPTGAPMNTEAF

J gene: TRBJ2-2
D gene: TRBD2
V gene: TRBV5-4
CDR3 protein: ASSIGLAGGTGELF